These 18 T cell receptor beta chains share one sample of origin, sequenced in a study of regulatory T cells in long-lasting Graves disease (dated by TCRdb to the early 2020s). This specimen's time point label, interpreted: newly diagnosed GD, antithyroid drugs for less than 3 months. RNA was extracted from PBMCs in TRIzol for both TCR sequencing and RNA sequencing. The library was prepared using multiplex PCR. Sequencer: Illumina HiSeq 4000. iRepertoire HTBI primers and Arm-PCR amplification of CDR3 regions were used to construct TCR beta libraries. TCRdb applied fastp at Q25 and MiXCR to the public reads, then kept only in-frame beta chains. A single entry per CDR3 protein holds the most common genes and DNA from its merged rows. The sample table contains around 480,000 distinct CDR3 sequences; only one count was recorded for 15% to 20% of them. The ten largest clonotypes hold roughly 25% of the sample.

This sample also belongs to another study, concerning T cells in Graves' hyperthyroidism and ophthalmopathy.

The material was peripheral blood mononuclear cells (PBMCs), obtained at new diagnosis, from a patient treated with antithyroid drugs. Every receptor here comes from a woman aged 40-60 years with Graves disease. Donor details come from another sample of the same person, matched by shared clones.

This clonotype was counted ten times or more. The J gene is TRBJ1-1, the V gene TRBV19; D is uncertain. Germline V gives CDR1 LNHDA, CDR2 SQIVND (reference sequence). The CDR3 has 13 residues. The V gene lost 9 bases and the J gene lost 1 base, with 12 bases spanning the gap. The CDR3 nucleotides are TGTGCCAGCAGCATAGTGGAGAACACTGAAGCTTTCTTT. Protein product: CASSIVENTEAFF.

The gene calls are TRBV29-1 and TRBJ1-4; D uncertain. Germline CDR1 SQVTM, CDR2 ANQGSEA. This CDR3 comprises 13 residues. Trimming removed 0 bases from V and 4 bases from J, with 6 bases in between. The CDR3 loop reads CSVEDRYNEKLFF. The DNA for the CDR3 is TGCAGCGTTGAAGACAGGTATAATGAAAAACTGTTTTTT.

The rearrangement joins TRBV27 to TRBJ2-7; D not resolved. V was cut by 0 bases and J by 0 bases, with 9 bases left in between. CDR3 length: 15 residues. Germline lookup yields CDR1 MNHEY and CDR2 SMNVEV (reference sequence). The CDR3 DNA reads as TGTGCCAGCAGTTTATCGGCGACCGTCTCCTACGAGCAGTACTTC. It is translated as CASSLSATVSYEQYF.

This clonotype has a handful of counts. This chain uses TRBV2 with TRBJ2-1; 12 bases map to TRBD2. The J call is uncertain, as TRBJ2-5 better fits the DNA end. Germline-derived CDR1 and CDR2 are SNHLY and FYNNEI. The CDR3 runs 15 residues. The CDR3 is CASTEPSGGGETQYF. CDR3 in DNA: TGTGCCAGCACCGAACCTAGCGGGGGGGGGGAGACCCAGTACTTC.

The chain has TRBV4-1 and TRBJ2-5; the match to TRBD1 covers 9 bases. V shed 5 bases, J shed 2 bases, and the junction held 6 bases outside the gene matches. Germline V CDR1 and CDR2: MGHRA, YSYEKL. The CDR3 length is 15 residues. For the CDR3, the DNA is TGCGCCAGCAGCTTTCGACAGGGGGAACAAGAGACCCAGTACTTC. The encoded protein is CASSFRQGEQETQYF.

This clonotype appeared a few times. The DNA for the CDR3 is TGTGCCAGCACTTTGAACACCGGGGAGCTGTTTTTT. Its protein product is CASTLNTGELFF. J is TRBJ2-2 and V is TRBV6-1; D gene uncertain. Trimming took 7 bases from V and 1 from J, leaving 4 bases between them. The CDR3 spans 12 residues. The V gene's germline CDR1 is MNHNS and CDR2 SASEGT.

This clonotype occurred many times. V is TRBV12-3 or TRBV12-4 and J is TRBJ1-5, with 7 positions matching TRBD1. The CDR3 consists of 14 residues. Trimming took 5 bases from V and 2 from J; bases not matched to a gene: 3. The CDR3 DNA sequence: TGTGCCAGCAGTGACAGGGAGGGCAATCAGCCCCAGCATTTT. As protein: CASSDREGNQPQHF.

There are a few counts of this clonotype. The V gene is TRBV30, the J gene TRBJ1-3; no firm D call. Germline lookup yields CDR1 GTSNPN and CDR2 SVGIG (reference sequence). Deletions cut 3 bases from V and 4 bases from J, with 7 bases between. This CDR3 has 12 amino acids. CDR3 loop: CAWRNLGNTIYF. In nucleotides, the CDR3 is TGTGCCTGGAGAAACCTGGGAAACACCATATATTTT.

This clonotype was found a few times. For the CDR3, the DNA is TGTGCCAGCTCACTACAACAGGGGGCATCAACTAATGAAAAACTGTTTTTT. As protein: CASSLQQGASTNEKLFF. The chain joins TRBV18 to TRBJ1-4, with TRBD1 identical over 9 bases. The CDR3 spans 17 residues. After removal of 4 bases from V and 0 bases from J, the junction contained 6 bases not matched to a gene. Germline values: CDR1 KGHSH, CDR2 LQKENI.

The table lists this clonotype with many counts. The DNA of the CDR3 is TGTGCCAGCAGTTTGAGTGACCGACCTTCACCCCTCCACTTT. It translates to CASSLSDRPSPLHF. This chain uses TRBV12-3 or TRBV12-4 with TRBJ1-6; the D is unclear. V was shortened by 3 bases and J by 9 bases, with 12 bases between the two germline ends. This CDR3 is built from 14 residues.

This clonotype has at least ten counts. CDR3 bases: TGTGCCAGCAGCTCCGGGCTTGACTATGGCTACACCTTC. It translates to CASSSGLDYGYTF. V gene TRBV28 combines with J gene TRBJ1-2; no clear D gene. This CDR3 contains 13 residues. Germline values: CDR1 MDHEN, CDR2 SYDVKM. Trimming removed 6 bases from V and 3 bases from J, with 11 bases in between.

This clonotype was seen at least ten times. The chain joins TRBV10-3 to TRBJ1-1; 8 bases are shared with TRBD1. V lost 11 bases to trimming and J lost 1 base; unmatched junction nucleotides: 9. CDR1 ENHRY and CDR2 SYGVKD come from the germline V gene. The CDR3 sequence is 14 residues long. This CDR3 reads CASTLDRGNTEAFF. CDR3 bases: TGTGCCTCAACCCTAGACAGGGGGAACACTGAAGCTTTCTTT.

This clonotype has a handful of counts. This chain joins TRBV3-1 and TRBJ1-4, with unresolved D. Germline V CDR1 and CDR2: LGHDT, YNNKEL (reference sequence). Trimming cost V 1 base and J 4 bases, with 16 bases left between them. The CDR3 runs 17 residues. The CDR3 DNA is TGTGCCAGCAGCCAAGGACCCCCCGGAGGGCTTAATGAAAAACTGTTTTTT. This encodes CASSQGPPGGLNEKLFF.

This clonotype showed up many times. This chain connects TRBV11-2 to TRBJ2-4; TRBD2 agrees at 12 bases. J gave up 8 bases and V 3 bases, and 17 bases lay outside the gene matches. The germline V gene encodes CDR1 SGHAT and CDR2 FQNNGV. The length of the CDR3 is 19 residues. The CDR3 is CASSLGAQLAGGRKDIQYF. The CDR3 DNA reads TGTGCCAGCAGCTTGGGGGCTCAACTAGCGGGGGGACGGAAGGACATTCAGTACTTC.

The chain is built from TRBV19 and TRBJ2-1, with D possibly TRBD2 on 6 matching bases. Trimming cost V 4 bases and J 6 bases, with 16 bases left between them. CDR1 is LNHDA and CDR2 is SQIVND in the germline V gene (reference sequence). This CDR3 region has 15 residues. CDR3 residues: CASSRRDSWGNEQFF. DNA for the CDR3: TGTGCCAGTAGTAGAAGGGACTCCTGGGGCAATGAGCAGTTCTTC.

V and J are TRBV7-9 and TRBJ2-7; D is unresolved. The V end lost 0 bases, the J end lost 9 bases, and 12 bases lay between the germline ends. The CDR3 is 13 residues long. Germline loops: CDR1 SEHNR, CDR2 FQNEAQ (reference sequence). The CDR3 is CASSLAPFPGQYF. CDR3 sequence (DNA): TGTGCCAGCAGCTTAGCCCCTTTTCCGGGGCAGTACTTC.

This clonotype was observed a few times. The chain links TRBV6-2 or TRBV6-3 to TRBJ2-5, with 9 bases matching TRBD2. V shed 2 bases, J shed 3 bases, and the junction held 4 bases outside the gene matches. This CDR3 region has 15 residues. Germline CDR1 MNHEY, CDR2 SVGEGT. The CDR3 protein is CASSYPGLAKETQYF. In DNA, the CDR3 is TGTGCCAGCAGTTACCCCGGACTAGCGAAAGAGACCCAGTACTTC.

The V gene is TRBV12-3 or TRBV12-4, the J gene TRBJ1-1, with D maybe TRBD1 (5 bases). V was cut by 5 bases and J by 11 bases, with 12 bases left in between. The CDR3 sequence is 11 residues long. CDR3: CASSTGPGAFF. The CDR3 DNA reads TGTGCCAGCAGTACGGGACCGGGGGCTTTCTTT.